What follows is one TCR beta chain and its context. cDNA came from roughly 0.5 to 1 ug RNA primed by random hexamers. The CDR3 of TCR beta was amplified by immunoSEQ multiplex PCR across 54 Vbeta and 13 Jbeta. Using its own MiXCR run on the immunoSEQ multiplex PCR reads, TCRdb lists one record per CDR3 protein. Found here are around 140,000 distinct CDR3 sequences, around 85% of them singletons; the top ten hold roughly 0.5%. The entry originates in a study of CD8 T cells in Susac syndrome. The V end lost 3 bases, the J end lost 0 bases, and 6 bases lay between the germline ends. Germline loops: CDR1 MNHEY, CDR2 SMNVEV (reference sequence). This CDR3 has 15 amino acids.

The sequencing sample was made of CD8+ T cells from PBMCs. The receptor's source is a human donor with multiple sclerosis. The rearrangement uses TRBV27 and TRBJ2-6; no definite D call. CDR3 residues: CASSLQYSGANVLTF. The DNA of the CDR3 is TGTGCCAGCAGTTTGCAGTACTCTGGGGCCAACGTCCTGACTTTC.